The T cell receptor (beta chain) under discussion was sequenced for a study of OX40 agonist ivuxolimab in advanced cancers. Study summary: Prior checkpoint blockade (anti-PD-1, anti-PD-L1 or anti-CTLA-4) was permitted; approximately 44% had it. Study outcomes and limitations: The study found that CD8+ T cells averaged more expanded clones than CD4+. Antigen specificity remained undetermined for the expanded peripheral T cells. With doses of 0.1 to 3.0 mg/kg, CD4+ and CD8+ blood T cells had undergone clonal expansion by week 6.

Comments on this clone: Its antigen is undetermined.

Germline V lookup: CDR1 SEHNR, CDR2 FQNEAQ (reference sequence). With 3 bases removed from V and 6 bases from J, the gap between germline ends came to 11 bases. This CDR3 contains 14 residues. Data came from immunoSEQ multiplex PCR; TCRdb stores just in-frame clones and leaves some out. This table holds under 100,000 clones, roughly 87% found once. The specimen was CD4+ or CD8+ T cells sorted from blood, collected in a trial of the OX40 agonist ivuxolimab. This sequence was found in an adult with an advanced solid tumor such as melanoma, head and neck, liver or kidney cancer. The chain uses TRBV7-9 and TRBJ1-4; D is undetermined. The CDR3 coding sequence is TGTGCCAGCAGCTTTCGGGGTAGAGATGAAAAACTGTTTTTT. Residues: CASSFRGRDEKLFF. The full variable domain, rest sourced from reference TRBV7-9 and TRBJ1-4, is DTGVSQNPRHKITKRGQNVTFRCDPISEHNRLYWYRQTLGQGPEFLTYFQNEAQLEKSRLLSDRFSAERPKGSFSTLEIQRTEQGDSAMYLCASSFRGRDEKLFFGSGTQLSVL.